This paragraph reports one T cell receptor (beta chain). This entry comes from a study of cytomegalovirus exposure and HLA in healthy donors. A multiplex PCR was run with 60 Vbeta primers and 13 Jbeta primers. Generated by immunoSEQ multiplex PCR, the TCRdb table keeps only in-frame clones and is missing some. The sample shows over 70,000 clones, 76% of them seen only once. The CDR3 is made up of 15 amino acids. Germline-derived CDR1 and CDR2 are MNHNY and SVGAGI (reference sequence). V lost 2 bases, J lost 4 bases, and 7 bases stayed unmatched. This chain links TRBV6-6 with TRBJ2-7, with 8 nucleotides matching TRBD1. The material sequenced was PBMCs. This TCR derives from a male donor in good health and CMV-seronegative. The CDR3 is CASSYDQDRVYEQYF. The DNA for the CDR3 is TGTGCCAGCAGTTACGATCAGGACAGGGTTTACGAGCAGTACTTC.